This T cell receptor beta chain was documented in a study of blood T cell repertoires in COVID-19 (dated by TCRdb to the early 2020s). As for the study more broadly: Samples covering the acute and convalescent phases of COVID-19 were provided by collaborators in the United States, Italy and Spain. The prospective study material was composed of cDNA or gDNA derived from T cells, B-cell-depleted T cells, or PBMCs. The dataset comprised deeply sampled blood TCRbeta repertoires from subjects exposed to, actively infected with, or recovered from COVID-19. A freely available public database, intended as a resource for researchers studying the immune response to SARS-CoV-2, is where the repertoires were released. Samples came from the ongoing ImmuneRACE study (first 160 participants) plus 1,254 subjects from 6 global collaborators. Sample metadata almost always included a de-identified subject ID, COVID-19 status, age in years and sex. Where available, HLA class I and class II types were obtained from metadata supplied by the sample provider rather than from assay-based typing. Broad study findings and their caveats: The quantity of clinical and demographic metadata differed by source and by participant and was supplied without curation.

TCRbeta CDR3 regions were amplified from genomic DNA using the immunoSEQ Assay, a bias-controlled multiplex PCR. The published analysis was carried out like this. Within the assay, amplification of reference gene primers was used to estimate how many nucleated cells each sample contained. To quantify the absolute abundance of each unique TCRbeta CDR3 rearrangement, sequence reads were collapsed and filtered. For each sample, productive Simpson clonality was calculated by taking the square root of Simpson's diversity index across productive rearrangements. TCRdb stores this immuneACCESS table with in-frame sequences only. Part of the clones is absent; in the studies checked, under half of the shortfall reflects unresolved V genes, and no reason is known for the rest. V and J calls and clone size are copied from that table; D and trimming were computed from the DNA. The sample table lists fewer than 250,000 clones, 70% to 90% of them with a count of one. Together, the top ten hold about 10% of the sample.

Whole blood was collected in K2EDTA tubes by collaborating institutions according to the institutions' own protocols. For TCRbeta analysis, collaborators shipped samples as frozen whole blood, isolated PBMCs, or DNA extracted from either of those sample types. Looking up the germline V gene yields CDR1 SGHNT and CDR2 YENEEA. Reading from cysteine to phenylalanine, the CDR3 counts 17 amino acids. Left in the record is the CDR3 DNA by itself, 51 bases read in frame from the first base. Trimming takes 4 bases off V and 4 bases off J; junction bases not matched to a gene: 10. Points on this clone: It has no known antigen specificity. No base qualities exist here, and no much larger clone lies one base off it.

The chain joins TRBV11-3 to TRBJ2-3; 11 bases in between match TRBD1. The clonotype was recovered from a woman older than 75 with acute or convalescent COVID-19. The material sequenced was peripheral blood. The DNA sequence follows: TGTGCCAGCAGCTCGTCCTCCGGGACAGGGGGAGCAGATACGCAGTATTTT. This encodes CASSSSSGTGGADTQYF.